Listed below are T cell receptor beta chains from one sample, sequenced in a study of cytomegalovirus exposure and HLA in healthy donors. Using immunoSEQ multiplex PCR, the repertoire was profiled, and TCRdb retains in-frame clones only, with some absent. Found here are about 140,000 clones, 61% of them singletons; the top ten hold approximately 1.7%. Sample: PBMCs. The receptors originated from a male donor in good health and CMV-seronegative. Both conserved end residues are part of each CDR3. The D gene is left open where the match is weak. A clone size is listed for some rows: how often the clone was seen (once, few, many), or a class if it is expanded.

few	.	TRBV7-9	TRBJ1-2	TGTGCCAGCAGCTTAGGACAGAGCTATGGCTACACCTTC	CASSLGQSYGYTF
.	.	TRBV30	TRBJ1-2	TGTGCCTGGGGTCACGGGGGGATCGATGGCTACACCTTC	CAWGHGGIDGYTF
.	TRBD1	TRBV5-1	TRBJ1-3	TGCGCCAGCACTACAGGGGACTCTGGAAACACCATATATTTT	CASTTGDSGNTIYF
.	TRBD1	TRBV30	TRBJ2-3	TGTGCCTGGAGGGGACACCAGGGGGAAGATACGCAGTATTTT	CAWRGHQGEDTQYF
.	.	TRBV4-1	TRBJ1-3	TGCGCCAGCAGCCAAGTCCGGGAGAGGATTAACACCATATATTTT	CASSQVRERINTIYF
.	TRBD1	TRBV28	TRBJ1-1	TGTGCCAGCAGAAAGACAGGGATGAACACTGAAGCTTTCTTT	CASRKTGMNTEAFF
.	TRBD1	TRBV5-6	TRBJ1-6	TGTGCCAGCAGCTGGGGGGACAGCCGATATAATTCCCCCCTCCACTTT	CASSWGDSRYNSPLHF
.	.	TRBV14	TRBJ1-2	TGTGCCAGCAGCCAAGCTTGGTCAGGGCCCGATGGCTACACCTTC	CASSQAWSGPDGYTF
.	TRBD1	TRBV28	TRBJ1-5	TGTGCCAGCAGTTTAAGGGGACAGGGTAGCAATCAGCCCCAGCATTTT	CASSLRGQGSNQPQHF
.	TRBD2	TRBV4-1	TRBJ2-1	TGCGCCAGCAGCCAAGATTGGGCTAGCGGGGGCAATGAGCAGTTCTTC	CASSQDWASGGNEQFF
.	TRBD2	TRBV7-3	TRBJ2-3	TGTGCCAGCAGCCTATCTAGCGGGGGGGCGGATCGGGATACGCAGTATTTT	CASSLSSGGADRDTQYF
.	.	TRBV4-2	TRBJ1-1	TGTGCCAGCAGCCGCTACTTAGGGGAGGGGTACACTGAAGCTTTCTTT	CASSRYLGEGYTEAFF
few	.	TRBV11-2	TRBJ2-7	TGTGCCAGCAGCTTAGGAGCGAGCCCCTACGAGCAGTACTTC	CASSLGASPYEQYF
.	.	TRBV5-4	TRBJ1-2	TGTGCCAGCAGCTTGCTCGGGGTCGGGTATGGCTACACCTTC	CASSLLGVGYGYTF
.	TRBD1	TRBV5-6	TRBJ2-5	TGTGCCAGCAGCCGCGGACAGGGAGAGGAGGAGACCCAGTACTTC	CASSRGQGEEETQYF
.	TRBD1	TRBV19	TRBJ1-4	TGTGCCAGCTCACAGGGGGCGGACGAAAAACTGTTTTTT	CASSQGADEKLFF
.	TRBD1	TRBV19	TRBJ1-2	TGTGCCAGTAGCCCCCCGGACAGGGGGCCTGGCTACACCTTC	CASSPPDRGPGYTF
.	.	TRBV2	TRBJ2-5	TGTGCCAGCAGTGAGAGTCGTGCGCACGAGACCCAGTACTTC	CASSESRAHETQYF
.	TRBD1	TRBV10-3	TRBJ2-3	TGTGCCATCAGTGGTGGGGCGGACAGGAGCACAGATACGCAGTATTTT	CAISGGADRSTDTQYF
.	TRBD2	TRBV9	TRBJ2-2	TGTGCCAGCAGCGTAACCCTTTTGCCGGGGGGGGTGGCCGACACCGGGGAGCTGTTTTTT	CASSVTLLPGGVADTGELFF
.	.	TRBV18	TRBJ1-6	TGTGCCAGCTCACGTGAGGAGAGTAGGAATTCACCCCTCCACTTT	CASSREESRNSPLHF
.	.	TRBV7-9	TRBJ2-2	TGTGCCAGCAGCCTTAGTCTCCCGAACACCGGGGAGCTGTTTTTT	CASSLSLPNTGELFF